Shown below are 18 T cell receptor beta chains from a single sample sequenced in a study of shared clonotypes between healthy human individuals. Assay: immunoSEQ multiplex PCR; the TCRdb copy retains only in-frame clones and omits some. Found here are over a million clones, roughly 95% of them singletons; the top ten hold over 1%. The specimen was naive CD4+ T cells sorted from blood. Subset denoted: CD45RA+ positively selected. All receptors derive from a man aged 30-40 years in good health.

The chain recombines TRBV5-1 with TRBJ1-3; 7 nucleotides align to TRBD1. V lost 1 base, J lost 4 bases, and 5 bases stayed unmatched. CDR3 length equals 15 residues. The germline gives CDR1 SGHRS, CDR2 YFSETQ. DNA of the CDR3: TGCGCCAGCAGCTTGACACAGGGGAAAGGAAACACCATATATTTT. It codes for CASSLTQGKGNTIYF.

This clone was seen once. The V gene is TRBV5-1, the J gene TRBJ2-1, with TRBD2 identical over 10 bases. In germline, CDR1 is SGHRS, CDR2 YFSETQ. CDR3 length: 15 amino acids. J was trimmed by 5 bases and V by 4 bases; bases with no gene match: 6. CDR3 loop: CASSVGLADDNEQFF. For the CDR3, the DNA is TGCGCCAGCAGCGTAGGACTAGCGGATGACAATGAGCAGTTCTTC. Filled out from reference TRBV5-1 and TRBJ2-1, the complete variable domain reads KAGVTQTPRYLIKTRGQQVTLSCSPISGHRSVSWYQQTPGQGLQFLFEYFSETQRNKGNFPGRFSGRQFSNSRSEMNVSTLELGDSALYLCASSVGLADDNEQFFGPGTRLTVL.

The chain is built from TRBV7-2 and TRBJ2-7, with a tentative D call TRBD2 (6 bases). Trimming removed 5 bases at V and 6 bases at J, with 23 bases between. The germline CDR1 and CDR2 sequences are SGHTA and FQGNSA. The CDR3 consists of 16 residues. The CDR3 reads CASSVNSGLSAGEQYF. CDR3 coding DNA: TGTGCCAGCAGCGTAAATTCGGGTTTGTCAGCGGGCGAGCAGTACTTC.

As DNA, the CDR3 is TGTGCCAGCAGCCAATCCAGGGTAGGGGAGCAGTTCTTC. Its translation: CASSQSRVGEQFF. The V call is TRBV16, the J call TRBJ2-1, with D perhaps matching TRBD1 (5 bases). CDR1 KGHSY and CDR2 FQNENV come from the germline V gene. The CDR3 loop spans 13 amino acids. Trimming removed 0 bases from V and 10 bases from J, with 10 bases in between.

The chain joins TRBV29-1 to TRBJ2-7, with 10 bases aligning to TRBD2. This CDR3 has 13 residues. Germline V CDR1 and CDR2: SQVTM, ANQGSEA. The V and J ends lost 6 bases and 6 bases, in that order; junction bases with no gene match: 8. The CDR3, as DNA: TGCAGCGTGGTGCTAGCGGGAGTATTCGAGCAGTACTTC. Protein sequence: CSVVLAGVFEQYF.

The chain employs TRBV16 and TRBJ1-1; no definite D call. The CDR3 extends over 14 amino acids. Per the germline V gene, CDR1 is KGHSY and CDR2 is FQNENV. The V gene lost 0 bases and the J gene lost 3 bases, with 8 bases spanning the gap. This CDR3 reads CASSQSSAYTEAFF. The CDR3 DNA reads as TGTGCCAGCAGCCAATCTAGTGCTTACACTGAAGCTTTCTTT.

This sequence joins TRBV7-9 and TRBJ2-3, with no clear D. This CDR3 region has 15 residues. Germline V gene data show CDR1 as SEHNR and CDR2 as FQNEAQ (reference sequence). Trimming took 5 bases from V and 3 from J, leaving 15 bases between them. CDR3 nucleotide sequence: TGTGCCAGCAGCCTGAGTTCCCCGAAGACAGATACGCAGTATTTT. This translates into CASSLSSPKTDTQYF.

CDR3 sequence: CASSLRSDTQYF. In nucleotides, the CDR3 is TGTGCCAGCAGCTTGCGGTCAGATACGCAGTATTTT. This chain uses TRBV5-8 with TRBJ2-3; D ambiguous. CDR1 and CDR2 (germline): SGHTS, YDEGEE. The CDR3 is made up of 12 amino acids. Trimming removed 1 base at V and 4 bases at J, with 4 bases between.

The chain employs TRBV6-1 and TRBJ2-7, with D unresolved. Germline CDR1 MNHNS, CDR2 SASEGT. With 0 bases removed from V and 2 bases from J, the gap between germline ends came to 11 bases. This CDR3 region has 15 residues. CDR3: CASSEAGSGPYEQYF. The CDR3 DNA reads as TGTGCCAGCAGTGAAGCCGGGTCCGGTCCCTACGAGCAGTACTTC.

The chain links TRBV5-4 to TRBJ1-1; perhaps TRBD1 as D (5 bases). Germline V gene data show CDR1 as SGHNT and CDR2 as YYREEE (reference sequence). Trimming left V 5 bases short and J 0 bases short, with 20 bases between. This CDR3 has 17 amino acids. The CDR3 DNA reads TGTGCCAGCAGTACAGGATCGAGAATACTAGTGAACACTGAAGCTTTCTTT. Its translation: CASSTGSRILVNTEAFF.

The chain uses TRBV6-6 and TRBJ2-7; 11 bases line up with TRBD2. The germline V gene encodes CDR1 MNHNY and CDR2 SVGAGI (reference sequence). The CDR3 extends over 15 amino acids. J was trimmed by 5 bases and V by 5 bases; bases with no gene match: 8. Here the CDR3 reads CASSPTSGSRNEQYF. As DNA, the CDR3 is TGTGCCAGCAGTCCCACTAGCGGGAGTCGCAACGAGCAGTACTTC.

This chain joins TRBV19 and TRBJ1-4; D not certain. This CDR3 comprises 17 residues. CDR1 and CDR2 from the germline V gene are LNHDA and SQIVND (reference sequence). The V and J ends lost 5 bases and 5 bases respectively, with 21 bases between them. CDR3: CASSSEPPYLENEKLFF. CDR3 bases: TGTGCCAGTAGTTCCGAGCCCCCGTATTTGGAAAATGAAAAACTGTTTTTT.

The chain employs TRBV7-9 and TRBJ2-7; 7 nucleotides line up with TRBD1. The CDR3 has 15 residues. In germline, CDR1 is SEHNR, CDR2 FQNEAQ (reference sequence). J gave up 2 bases and V 4 bases, and 8 bases lay outside the gene matches. The chain's CDR3 is CASSSDRASAYEQYF. The CDR3 nucleotides are TGTGCCAGCAGCTCCGACAGGGCATCAGCCTACGAGCAGTACTTC.

V and J are TRBV28 and TRBJ2-3, with 9 bases that match TRBD2. V was clipped by 6 bases and J by 5 bases; unmatched bases: 6. This CDR3 is 14 amino acids long. The germline V gene encodes CDR1 MDHEN and CDR2 SYDVKM. The CDR3 protein is CASSLLAGRDTQYF. CDR3 nucleotides: TGTGCCAGCAGCCTTCTAGCGGGAAGAGATACGCAGTATTTT.

V usage is TRBV11-2 and J usage is TRBJ2-5; 13 bases are shared with TRBD2. V dropped 0 bases and J dropped 5; count of bases not matched to a gene: 6. CDR3 size: 17 residues. Germline V gives CDR1 SGHAT, CDR2 FQNNGV. CDR3 sequence (DNA): TGTGCCAGCAGCTTAGATTTGGGGACTAGCGGGACGGAGACCCAGTACTTC. Translation gives CASSLDLGTSGTETQYF.

The table lists this clone with a count of one. The genes are TRBV5-6 and TRBJ2-7, with 10 bases aligning to TRBD1. The CDR3 runs 16 residues. V gave up 4 bases and J gave up 0 bases; unmatched junction bases: 7. Germline V gene lookup returns CDR1 SGHDT and CDR2 YYEEEE. Here the CDR3 DNA reads TGTGCCAGCAGCAACATCCGGGACAGGGGCTCCTACGAGCAGTACTTC. Amino acids: CASSNIRDRGSYEQYF.

This clone was observed once. The chain employs TRBV14 and TRBJ1-4; D is possibly TRBD1 (6 bases). The V gene lost 4 bases and the J gene lost 8 bases, with 20 bases spanning the gap. Germline CDR1 reads SGHDN; CDR2 reads FVKESK. This CDR3 region has 16 residues. CDR3 region: CASSPDPQGRGEKLFF. The CDR3 DNA reads as TGTGCCAGCAGCCCCGACCCCCAGGGAAGGGGGGAAAAACTGTTTTTT.

This chain uses TRBV5-1 with TRBJ2-6; D remains ambiguous. Deletions cut 5 bases from V and 6 bases from J, with 3 bases between. This CDR3 is built from 11 residues. The germline V gene has CDR1 SGHRS and CDR2 YFSETQ. The CDR3 protein is CASREANVLTF. In DNA form, the CDR3 reads TGCGCCAGCAGGGAGGCCAACGTCCTGACTTTC.